The entry below gives a single T cell receptor (beta chain) sequence along with its context. Its matching antigen is unknown. Other nucleotide sequences from this sample produce the same CDR3. Time point reported: 10-day in vitro stimulation with candidate neoantigen peptide 4. A roughly ten-day in vitro culture was run per each of fewer than ten reactive peptides. Assay: immunoSEQ multiplex PCR; the TCRdb copy retains only in-frame clones and omits some. The data hold 14,000 or so clones, with 84% observed a single time. J gave up 3 bases and V 0 bases, and 2 bases lay outside the gene matches. This CDR3 is built from 15 residues. Germline CDR1 and CDR2: SGHNT and YENEEA. This specimen comes from a study of PD-1 blockade in mismatch repair-deficient tumors. Study in general: Patients had approximately 11 mismatch repair-deficient cancer types and were previously treated and progressing.

Source: cells cultured in vitro, taken from a patient treated with pembrolizumab. The J gene is TRBJ2-7, the V gene TRBV11-3; 10 nucleotides agree with TRBD2. The TCR originated in an adult with mismatch repair-deficient cancer. Here the CDR3 reads CASSLDRTSGYEQYF. The CDR3 DNA reads TGTGCCAGCAGCTTAGATAGGACTAGCGGCTACGAGCAGTACTTC.